This TCR beta chain derives from a study of blood T cell repertoires in COVID-19. Study background: The samples span acute and convalescent COVID-19 from the United States, Italy and Spain. Sample material is recorded as cDNA or gDNA derived from T cells, B-cell-depleted T cells, or PBMCs.

Looked up from germline, CDR1 is SGHDN and CDR2 is FVKESK. The CDR3 runs 16 residues. Losses at the gene ends were 0 bases for V and 5 bases for J; bases not matched to a gene: 8. Participants, about 18 to 89 years old, spanned 24 US areas. Original analysis: Reference gene primer amplification in the assay estimated nucleated cell counts. Sequencing was performed with immunoSEQ multiplex PCR; in TCRdb, only in-frame clones are kept and a portion is missing. V and J calls and clone size follow that table, whereas D and trimming were derived from the DNA. The sample shows about 310,000 clones, under 90% of them seen only once.

The chain joins TRBV14 to TRBJ2-7; TRBD2 matches at 9 bases. This TCR was sampled from a woman in her twenties or thirties who had recovered from COVID-19. Input material: PBMCs or T cells enriched from blood (not recorded which). The CDR3: CASSQESSGSPHEQYF. CDR3 DNA sequence: TGTGCCAGCAGCCAAGAAAGTAGCGGGAGTCCCCACGAGCAGTACTTC.